Given below is one T cell receptor (beta chain) in context. In the study's own analysis: The authors estimated nucleated cell counts from reference gene primer amplification. Repertoires were generated with immunoSEQ multiplex PCR, while TCRdb's copy carries only in-frame clones and drops some. V, J and clone size were drawn from that table, and D and trimming were deduced from the DNA. Of tens of thousands of clones in the sample, about 80% were seen once. This sample is part of a study of blood T cell repertoires in COVID-19. Study-level background: T cells, B-cell-depleted T cells, or PBMCs supplied cDNA or gDNA.

This receptor was obtained from a man aged 65-85 years with acute or convalescent COVID-19. Material for sequencing was peripheral blood.

CDR3 nucleotide sequence: TGTGCCAGCAGTTTCAGGGGGCTAGCCAAAAACATTCAGTACTTC. Protein: CASSFRGLAKNIQYF. This chain links TRBV27 with TRBJ2-4; 8 bases are shared with TRBD1. With V trimmed by 3 bases and J by 0 bases, 1 base remained unmatched. Germline V lookup: CDR1 MNHEY, CDR2 SMNVEV (reference sequence). The CDR3 extends over 15 amino acids.